This T cell receptor beta chain was obtained from a study of blood T cell repertoires in COVID-19 (dated by TCRdb to the early 2020s). In the study overall: Samples covering the acute and convalescent phases of COVID-19 were provided by collaborators in the United States, Italy and Spain. The material from the prospective study consisted of cDNA or gDNA derived from T cells, B-cell-depleted T cells, or PBMCs. Deeply sampled blood TCRbeta repertoires from subjects exposed to, actively infected with, or recovered from COVID-19 were included in the dataset. The repertoires were made available in a free public database intended to serve as a resource for research on the immune response to SARS-CoV-2. The samples were drawn from two sources: the first 160 participants of the ongoing ImmuneRACE study, and 1,200 or so subjects contributed by 6 global collaborators. A de-identified subject ID, COVID-19 status, age in years and sex were almost always included in the sample metadata. Where available, HLA class I and class II types were taken from metadata supplied by the sample provider and were not determined by assay-based typing.

Regarding this clone: Its antigen is still unknown. Base quality data are lacking; no much larger clone is found one base away.

TCRbeta CDR3 regions were amplified from genomic DNA using the immunoSEQ Assay, a bias-controlled multiplex PCR. The source study handled its data this way. Nucleated cell counts per sample were estimated from amplification of reference gene primers within the assay. To quantify the absolute abundance of each unique TCRbeta CDR3 rearrangement, sequence reads were collapsed and filtered. For each sample, productive Simpson clonality was calculated by taking the square root of Simpson's diversity index across productive rearrangements. As stored in TCRdb, this immuneACCESS dataset retains in-frame rearrangements with V and J assigned. A fraction of the clones does not appear; measured against another copy, unresolved V genes explain less than half of the discrepancy, and the remainder lacks a known reason. The V and J calls and clone size come from that table; D and trimming were worked out from the DNA. The sample yields 150,000 to 200,000 clones; roughly four fifths were counted once. The ten top clones hold under 15% of the sample.

What the research found in general, with its limitations: The quantity of clinical and demographic metadata differed by source and by participant and was supplied without curation.

A second Seattle source provided samples from volunteer blood donors who had recovered from COVID-19. Whole blood was collected in K2EDTA tubes by collaborating institutions according to the institutions' own protocols. Collaborator samples were shipped for TCRbeta analysis as frozen whole blood, isolated PBMCs, or DNA extracted from either sample type. At the junction V is shortened by 0 bases and J by 2 bases, with 9 bases in between. From the germline V gene, CDR1 is SGDLS and CDR2 is YYNGEE. Reading from cysteine to phenylalanine, the CDR3 counts 15 amino acids. The CDR3 DNA has 45 bases and is translated from base 1.

The chain links TRBV9 with TRBJ2-1; no D gene is confidently identified. This TCR came from a man between 65 and 79 years old who had recovered from COVID-19. The specimen was peripheral blood. CDR3 reads: CASSVDGITYNEQFF. The DNA reads as follows: TGTGCCAGCAGCGTAGATGGCATCACCTACAATGAGCAGTTCTTC.